This T cell receptor (beta chain) derives from a study of OX40 agonist ivuxolimab in advanced cancers. Germline CDR1 reads SGHNT; CDR2 reads YYREEE (reference sequence). The trim removed 1 base at V and 4 bases at J, leaving 7 bases unmatched. This CDR3 is 16 amino acids long. TCRdb keeps only in-frame clones here, not all; method: immunoSEQ multiplex PCR. Found here are around 140,000 clones, 90% to 95% of them singletons; the top ten hold roughly 1%. The rearrangement links TRBV5-4 to TRBJ2-1, with 8 bases identical to TRBD1. This receptor was identified in an adult with an advanced solid tumor such as melanoma, head and neck, liver or kidney cancer. The specimen was CD4+ or CD8+ T cells sorted from blood, collected in a trial of the OX40 agonist ivuxolimab. CDR3 region: CASSLPGQEIYNEQFF. The CDR3 nucleotides read TGTGCCAGCAGCTTGCCGGGACAGGAGATTTACAATGAGCAGTTCTTC.